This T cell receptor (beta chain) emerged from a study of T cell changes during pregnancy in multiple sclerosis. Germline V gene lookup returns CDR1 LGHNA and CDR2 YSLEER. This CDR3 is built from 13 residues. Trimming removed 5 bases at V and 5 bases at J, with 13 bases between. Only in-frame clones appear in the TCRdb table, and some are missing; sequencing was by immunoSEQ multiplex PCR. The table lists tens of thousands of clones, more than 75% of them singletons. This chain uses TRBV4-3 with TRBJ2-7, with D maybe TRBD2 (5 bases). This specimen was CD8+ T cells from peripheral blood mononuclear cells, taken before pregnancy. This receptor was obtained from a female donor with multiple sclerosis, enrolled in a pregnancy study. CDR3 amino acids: CASSEKEGHEQYF. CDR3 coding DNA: TGCGCCAGCAGCGAGAAAGAGGGCCACGAGCAGTACTTC.